This T cell receptor beta chain was identified in a study of blood T cell repertoires in COVID-19. Study as a whole: From the United States, Italy and Spain came samples of acute and convalescent COVID-19.

V gave up 2 bases and J gave up 1 base, with 12 bases separating them. The length of the CDR3 is 15 residues. The germline CDR1 and CDR2 sequences are LGHDT and YNNKEL (reference sequence). Either two negative PCRs, clearance, or symptom resolution qualified Cohort 3 donors as recovered. Study processing details: How many nucleated cells were present was estimated from reference gene primer amplification. The data were produced by immunoSEQ multiplex PCR, yet TCRdb's version contains in-frame clones alone and is incomplete. V and J calls and clone size are copied from that table; D and trimming were computed from the DNA. The data hold about 350,000 clones, with about 89% observed a single time.

The sequenced sample was PBMCs or T cells enriched from blood (not recorded which). This chain joins TRBV3-1 (or the pseudogene TRBV3-2) and TRBJ2-7; D is perhaps TRBD2 (6 bases). The receptor was isolated from a woman in her 30s who had recovered from COVID-19. CDR3 coding DNA: TGTGCCAGCAGCCAAACCGACCGGGGGTCCTACGAGCAGTACTTC. Translating gives CASSQTDRGSYEQYF.